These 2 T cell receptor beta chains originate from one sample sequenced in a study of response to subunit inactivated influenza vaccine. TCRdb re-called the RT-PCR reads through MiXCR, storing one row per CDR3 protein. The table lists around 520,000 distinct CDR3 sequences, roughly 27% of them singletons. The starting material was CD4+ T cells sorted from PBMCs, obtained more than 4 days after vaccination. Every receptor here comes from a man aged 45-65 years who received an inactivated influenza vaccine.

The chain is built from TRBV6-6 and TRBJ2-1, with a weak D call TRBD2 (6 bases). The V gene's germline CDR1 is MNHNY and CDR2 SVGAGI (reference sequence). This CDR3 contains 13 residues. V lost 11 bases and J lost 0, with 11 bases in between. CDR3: CAPRGYSYNEQFF. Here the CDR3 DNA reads TGTGCCCCACGGGGGTACTCCTACAATGAGCAGTTCTTC.

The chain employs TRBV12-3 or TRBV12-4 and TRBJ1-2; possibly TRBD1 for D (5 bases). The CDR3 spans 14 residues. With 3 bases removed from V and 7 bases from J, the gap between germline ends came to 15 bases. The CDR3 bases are TGTGCCAGCAGTTTGCGGGGCCCGTCGGGTGGCTACACCTTC. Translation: CASSLRGPSGGYTF.